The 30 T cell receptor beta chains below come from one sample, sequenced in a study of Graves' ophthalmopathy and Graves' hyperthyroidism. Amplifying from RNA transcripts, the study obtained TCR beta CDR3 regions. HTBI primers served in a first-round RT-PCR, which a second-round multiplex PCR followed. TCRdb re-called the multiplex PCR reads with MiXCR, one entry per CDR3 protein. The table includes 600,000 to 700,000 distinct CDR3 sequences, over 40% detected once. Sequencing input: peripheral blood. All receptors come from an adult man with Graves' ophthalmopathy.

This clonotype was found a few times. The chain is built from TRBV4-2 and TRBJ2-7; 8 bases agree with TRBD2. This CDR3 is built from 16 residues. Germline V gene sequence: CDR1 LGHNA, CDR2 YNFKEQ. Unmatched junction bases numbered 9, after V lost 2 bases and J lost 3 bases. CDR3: CASSQILSGGGYEQYF. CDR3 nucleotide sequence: TGTGCCAGCAGCCAAATCCTGTCGGGGGGGGGCTACGAGCAGTACTTC.

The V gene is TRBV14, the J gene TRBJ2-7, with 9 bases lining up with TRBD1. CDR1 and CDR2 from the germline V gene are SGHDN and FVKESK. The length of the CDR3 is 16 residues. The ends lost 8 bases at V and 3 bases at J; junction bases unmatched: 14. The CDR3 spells CASSHGQGTINYEQYF. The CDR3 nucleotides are TGTGCCAGCTCACACGGACAGGGGACAATAAACTACGAGCAGTACTTC. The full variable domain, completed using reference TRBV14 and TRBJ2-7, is EAGVTQFPSHSVIEKGQTVTLRCDPISGHDNLYWYRRVMGKEIKFLLHFVKESKQDESGMPNNRFLAERTGGTYSTLKVQPAELEDSGVYFCASSHGQGTINYEQYFGPGTRLTVT.

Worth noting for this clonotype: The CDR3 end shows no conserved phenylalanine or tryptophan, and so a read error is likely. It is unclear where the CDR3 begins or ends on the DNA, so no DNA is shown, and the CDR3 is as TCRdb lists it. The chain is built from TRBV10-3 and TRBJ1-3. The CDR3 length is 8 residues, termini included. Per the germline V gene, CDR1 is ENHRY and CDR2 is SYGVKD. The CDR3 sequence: CAISDPLI.

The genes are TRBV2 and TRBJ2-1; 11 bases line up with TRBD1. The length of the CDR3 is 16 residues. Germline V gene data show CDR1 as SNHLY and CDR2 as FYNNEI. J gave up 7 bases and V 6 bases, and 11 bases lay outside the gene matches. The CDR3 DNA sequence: TGTGCCAGCAGCCCAAGAGGACAGGGGGCAGGGAATGAGCAGTTCTTC. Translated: CASSPRGQGAGNEQFF.

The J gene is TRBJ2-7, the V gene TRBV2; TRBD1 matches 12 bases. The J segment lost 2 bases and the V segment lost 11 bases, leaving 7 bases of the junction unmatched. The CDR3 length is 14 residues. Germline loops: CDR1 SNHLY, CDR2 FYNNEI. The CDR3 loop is CAGWGQGATYEQYF. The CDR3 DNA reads TGTGCCGGCTGGGGACAGGGGGCCACCTACGAGCAGTACTTC. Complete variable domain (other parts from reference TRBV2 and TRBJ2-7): EPEVTQTPSHQVTQMGQEVILRCVPISNHLYFYWYRQILGQKVEFLVSFYNNEISEKSEIFDDQFSVERPDGSNFTLKIRSTKLEDSAMYFCAGWGQGATYEQYFGPGTRLTVT.

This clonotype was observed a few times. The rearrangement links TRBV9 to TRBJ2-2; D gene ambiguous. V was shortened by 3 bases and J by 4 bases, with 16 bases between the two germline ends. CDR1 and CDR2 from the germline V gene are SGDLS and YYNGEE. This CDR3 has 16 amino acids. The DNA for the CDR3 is TGTGCCAGCAGCGCCGACATAGGGATCACCACCGGGGAGCTGTTTTTT. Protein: CASSADIGITTGELFF.

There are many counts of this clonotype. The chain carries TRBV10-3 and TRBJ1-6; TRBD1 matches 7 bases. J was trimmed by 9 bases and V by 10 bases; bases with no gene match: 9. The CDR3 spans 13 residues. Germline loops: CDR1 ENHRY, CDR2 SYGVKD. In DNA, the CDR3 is TGTGCCACCGGAAAGGGGGCTGGTTCACCCCTCCACTTT. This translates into CATGKGAGSPLHF.

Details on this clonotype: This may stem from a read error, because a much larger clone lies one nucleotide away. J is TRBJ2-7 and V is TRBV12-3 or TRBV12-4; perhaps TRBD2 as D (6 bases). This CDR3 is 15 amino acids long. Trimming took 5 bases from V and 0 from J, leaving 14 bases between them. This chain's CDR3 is CASSAGRPSSYEQYF. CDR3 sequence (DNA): TGTGCCAGCAGTGCGGGACGGCCGAGCTCCTACGAGCAGTACTTC.

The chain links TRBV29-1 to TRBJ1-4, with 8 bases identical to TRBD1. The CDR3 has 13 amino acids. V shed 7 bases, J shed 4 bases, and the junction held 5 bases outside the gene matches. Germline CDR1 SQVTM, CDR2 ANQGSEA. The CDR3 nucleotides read TGCAGCGCGGTGACAGGGGATAATGAAAAACTGTTTTTT. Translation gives CSAVTGDNEKLFF.

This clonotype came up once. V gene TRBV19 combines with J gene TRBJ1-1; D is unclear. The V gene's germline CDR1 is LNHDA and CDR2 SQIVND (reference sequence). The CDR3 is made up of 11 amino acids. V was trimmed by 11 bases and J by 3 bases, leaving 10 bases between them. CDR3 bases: TGTGCCTGGAGTTACCACACTGAAGCTTTCTTT. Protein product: CAWSYHTEAFF.

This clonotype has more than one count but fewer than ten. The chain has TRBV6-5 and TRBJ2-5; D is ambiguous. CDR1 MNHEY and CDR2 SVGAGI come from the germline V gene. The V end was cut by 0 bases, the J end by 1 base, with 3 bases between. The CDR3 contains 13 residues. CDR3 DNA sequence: TGTGCCAGCAGTTACTCTAGCCAAGAGACCCAGTACTTC. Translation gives CASSYSSQETQYF.

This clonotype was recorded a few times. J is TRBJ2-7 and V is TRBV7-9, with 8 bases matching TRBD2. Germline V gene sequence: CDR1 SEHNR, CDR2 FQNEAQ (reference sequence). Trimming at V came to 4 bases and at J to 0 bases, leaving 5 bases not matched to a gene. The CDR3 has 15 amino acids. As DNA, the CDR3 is TGTGCCAGCAGCTCCGGGACTAGACACTCCTACGAGCAGTACTTC. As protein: CASSSGTRHSYEQYF.

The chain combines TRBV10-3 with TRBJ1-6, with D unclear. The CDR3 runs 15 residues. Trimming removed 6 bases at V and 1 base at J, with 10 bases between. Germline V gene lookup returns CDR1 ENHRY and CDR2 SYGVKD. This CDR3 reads CAIRILGSYNSPLHF. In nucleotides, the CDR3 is TGTGCCATCAGGATTTTGGGGTCCTATAATTCACCCCTCCACTTT.

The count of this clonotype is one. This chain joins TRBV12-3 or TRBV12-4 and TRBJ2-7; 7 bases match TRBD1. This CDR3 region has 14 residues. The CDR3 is CASATSTGSYEQYF. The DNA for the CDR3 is TGTGCTAGTGCCACCTCGACAGGGTCCTACGAGCAGTACTTC.

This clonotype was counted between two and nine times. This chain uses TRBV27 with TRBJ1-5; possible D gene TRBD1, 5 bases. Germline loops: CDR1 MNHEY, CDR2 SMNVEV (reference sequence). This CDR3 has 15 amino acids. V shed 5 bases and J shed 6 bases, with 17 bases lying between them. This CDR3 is CASSLGGGRTQPQHF. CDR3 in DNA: TGTGCCAGCAGTCTCGGGGGGGGGAGGACTCAGCCCCAGCATTTT.

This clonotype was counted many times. CDR3 region: CSVEGQAGELFF. In DNA, the CDR3 is TGCAGCGTTGAAGGCCAAGCCGGGGAGCTGTTTTTT. The chain joins TRBV29-1 to TRBJ2-2; D remains ambiguous. The CDR3 contains 12 residues. The germline CDR1 and CDR2 sequences are SQVTM and ANQGSEA. The V end was cut by 1 base, the J end by 6 bases, with 6 bases between.

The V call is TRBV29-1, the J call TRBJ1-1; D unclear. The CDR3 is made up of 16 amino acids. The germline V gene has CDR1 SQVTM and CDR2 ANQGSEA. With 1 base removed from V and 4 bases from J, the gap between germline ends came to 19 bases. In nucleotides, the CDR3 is TGCAGCGTTGAAGTAGCCACCGGGGAATTGAGCACTGAAGCTTTCTTT. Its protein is CSVEVATGELSTEAFF.

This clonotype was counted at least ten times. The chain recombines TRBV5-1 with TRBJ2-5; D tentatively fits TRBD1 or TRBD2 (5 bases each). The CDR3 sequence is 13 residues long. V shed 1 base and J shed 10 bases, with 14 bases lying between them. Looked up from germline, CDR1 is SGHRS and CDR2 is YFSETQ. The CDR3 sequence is CASSLQGSEGQYF. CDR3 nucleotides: TGCGCCAGCAGCTTGCAGGGATCCGAGGGCCAGTACTTC. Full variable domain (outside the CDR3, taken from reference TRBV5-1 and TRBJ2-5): KAGVTQTPRYLIKTRGQQVTLSCSPISGHRSVSWYQQTPGQGLQFLFEYFSETQRNKGNFPGRFSGRQFSNSRSEMNVSTLELGDSALYLCASSLQGSEGQYFGPGTRLLVL.

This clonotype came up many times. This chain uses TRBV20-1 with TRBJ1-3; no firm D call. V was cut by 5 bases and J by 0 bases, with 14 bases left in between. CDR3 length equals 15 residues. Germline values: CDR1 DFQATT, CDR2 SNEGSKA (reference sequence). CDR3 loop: CSAPSDAVSGNTIYF. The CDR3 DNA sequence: TGCAGTGCTCCTTCGGATGCCGTCTCTGGAAACACCATATATTTT.

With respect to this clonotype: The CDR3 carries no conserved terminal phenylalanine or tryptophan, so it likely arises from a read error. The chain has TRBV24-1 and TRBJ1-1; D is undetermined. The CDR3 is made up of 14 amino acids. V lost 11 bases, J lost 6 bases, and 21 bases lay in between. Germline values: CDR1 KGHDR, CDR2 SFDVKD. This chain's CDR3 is CASSLLPGDAEAFL. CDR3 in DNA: TGTGCCAGCAGCTTATTACCAGGCGACGCTGAAGCTTTCTTA.

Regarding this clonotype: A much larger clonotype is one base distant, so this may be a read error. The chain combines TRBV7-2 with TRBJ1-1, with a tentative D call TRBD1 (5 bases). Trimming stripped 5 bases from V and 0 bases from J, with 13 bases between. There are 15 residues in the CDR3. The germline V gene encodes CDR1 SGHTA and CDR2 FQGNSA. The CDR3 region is CASSHRDSMNTEAFF. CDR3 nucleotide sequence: TGTGCCAGCAGCCACCGGGACTCCATGAACACTGAAGCTTTCTTT.

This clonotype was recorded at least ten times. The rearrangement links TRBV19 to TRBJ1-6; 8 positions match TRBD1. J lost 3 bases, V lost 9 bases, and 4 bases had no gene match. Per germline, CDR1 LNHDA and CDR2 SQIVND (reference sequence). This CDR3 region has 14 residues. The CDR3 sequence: CASQGANYNSPLHF. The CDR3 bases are TGTGCCAGCCAGGGGGCGAACTATAATTCACCCCTCCACTTT.

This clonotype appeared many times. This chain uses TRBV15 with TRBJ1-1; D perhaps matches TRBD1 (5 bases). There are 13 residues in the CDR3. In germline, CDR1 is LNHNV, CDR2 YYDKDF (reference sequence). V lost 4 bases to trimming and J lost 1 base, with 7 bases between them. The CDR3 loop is CATSTGQNTEAFF. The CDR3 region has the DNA TGTGCCACCAGCACCGGACAGAACACTGAAGCTTTCTTT. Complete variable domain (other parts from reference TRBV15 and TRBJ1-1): DAMVIQNPRYQVTQFGKPVTLSCSQTLNHNVMYWYQQKSSQAPKLLFHYYDKDFNNEADTPDNFQSRRPNTSFCFLDIRSPGLGDTAMYLCATSTGQNTEAFFGQGTRLTVV.

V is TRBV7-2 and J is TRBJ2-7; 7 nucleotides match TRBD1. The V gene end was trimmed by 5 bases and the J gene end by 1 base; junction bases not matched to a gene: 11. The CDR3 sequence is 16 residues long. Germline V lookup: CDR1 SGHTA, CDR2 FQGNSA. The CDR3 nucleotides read TGTGCCAGCAGCCAAAGACCCGAGACAGGGTCCTACGAGCAGTACTTC. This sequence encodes CASSQRPETGSYEQYF. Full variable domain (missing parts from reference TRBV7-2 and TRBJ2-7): GAGVSQSPSNKVTEKGKDVELRCDPISGHTALYWYRQSLGQGLEFLIYFQGNSAPDKSGLPSDRFSAERTGGSVSTLTIQRTQQEDSAVYLCASSQRPETGSYEQYFGPGTRLTVT.

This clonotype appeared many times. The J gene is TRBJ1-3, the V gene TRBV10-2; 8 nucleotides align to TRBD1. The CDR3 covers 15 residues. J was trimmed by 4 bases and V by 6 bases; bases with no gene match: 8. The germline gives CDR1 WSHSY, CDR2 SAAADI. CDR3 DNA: TGCGCCAGCAGAGAGACAGGGGAGAAAGGAAACACCATATATTTT. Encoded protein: CASRETGEKGNTIYF.

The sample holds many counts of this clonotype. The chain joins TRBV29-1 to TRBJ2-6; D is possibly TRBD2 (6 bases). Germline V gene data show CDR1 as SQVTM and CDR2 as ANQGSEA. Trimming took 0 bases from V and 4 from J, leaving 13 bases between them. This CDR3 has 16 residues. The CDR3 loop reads CSVEDRRGKGANVLTF. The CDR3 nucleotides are TGCAGCGTTGAAGATCGGCGGGGTAAGGGGGCCAACGTCCTGACTTTC.

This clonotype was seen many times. In DNA, the CDR3 is TGTGCCAGCAGTGAGGGACAGACTTCGACACCCCTCCACTTT. It codes for CASSEGQTSTPLHF. This chain connects TRBV6-5 to TRBJ1-6; 7 bases are shared with TRBD1. The CDR3 totals 14 residues. Trimming at V came to 5 bases and at J to 11 bases, leaving 9 bases not matched to a gene. Per germline, CDR1 MNHEY and CDR2 SVGAGI.

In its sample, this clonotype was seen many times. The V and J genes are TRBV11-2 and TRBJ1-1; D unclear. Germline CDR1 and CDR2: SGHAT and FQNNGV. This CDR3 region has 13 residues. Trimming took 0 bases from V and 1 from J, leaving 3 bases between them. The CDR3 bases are TGTGCCAGCAGCTTAGAATGGAACACTGAAGCTTTCTTT. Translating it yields CASSLEWNTEAFF. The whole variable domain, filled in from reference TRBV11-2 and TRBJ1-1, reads EAGVAQSPRYKIIEKRQSVAFWCNPISGHATLYWYQQILGQGPKLLIQFQNNGVVDDSQLPKDRFSAERLKGVDSTLKIQPAKLEDSAVYLCASSLEWNTEAFFGQGTRLTVV.

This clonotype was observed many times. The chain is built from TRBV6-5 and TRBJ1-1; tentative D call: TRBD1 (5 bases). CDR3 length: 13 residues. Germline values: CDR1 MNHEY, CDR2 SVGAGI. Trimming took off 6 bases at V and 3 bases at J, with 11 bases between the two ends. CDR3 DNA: TGTGCCAGCAGCTTGGGGGTTGACACTGAAGCTTTCTTT. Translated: CASSLGVDTEAFF.

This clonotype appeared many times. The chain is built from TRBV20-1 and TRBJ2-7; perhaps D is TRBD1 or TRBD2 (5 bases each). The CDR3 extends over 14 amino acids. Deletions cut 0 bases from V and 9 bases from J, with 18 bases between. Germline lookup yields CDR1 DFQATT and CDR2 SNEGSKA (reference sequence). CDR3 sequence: CSARDLQGEVSQYF. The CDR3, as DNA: TGCAGTGCTAGAGATCTTCAGGGAGAGGTTTCGCAGTACTTC.